The next 23 T cell receptor beta chains were all read from a single sample in a study of shared clonotypes between healthy human individuals. CD8 cells classed as naive were CD45RO-negative and positively selected for CCR7, excluding terminally differentiated effector memory CD45RA+ cells. Libraries were prepared by immunoSEQ multiplex PCR; TCRdb keeps only in-frame clonotypes and omits some of them. The profile shows about 2 million clones, 85% to 95% of them singletons. The sample comprised naive CD8+ T cells sorted from blood. These receptors all come from a young man in good health.

Concerning this clone: Different DNA sequences within this sample yield the same CDR3. The chain has TRBV4-3 and TRBJ2-3, with D unresolved. CDR3 length: 16 residues. Germline values: CDR1 LGHNA, CDR2 YSLEER. Deletions cut 0 bases from V and 0 bases from J, with 10 bases between. The CDR3 DNA reads TGCGCCAGCAGCCAAGATGGCGCAGGAAGCACAGATACGCAGTATTTT. The encoded protein is CASSQDGAGSTDTQYF.

This chain joins TRBV27 and TRBJ2-3; either TRBD1 or TRBD2 may fit D (5 bases each). Germline V gene sequence: CDR1 MNHEY, CDR2 SMNVEV (reference sequence). CDR3 size: 17 residues. V was trimmed by 2 bases and J by 3 bases, leaving 18 bases between them. CDR3 coding DNA: TGTGCCAGCAGTTTAGTAGGGGAGCCAACCAATACAGATACGCAGTATTTT. Its protein product is CASSLVGEPTNTDTQYF.

The rearrangement uses TRBV9 and TRBJ2-3, with TRBD1 identical over 7 bases. The CDR3 is 17 amino acids. The germline CDR1 and CDR2 sequences are SGDLS and YYNGEE. The V segment lost 0 bases and the J segment 6 bases; nucleotides outside the gene matches: 13. Here the CDR3 DNA reads TGTGCCAGCAGCGTAGCCCCAACAGGGGATGTTAGGGATACGCAGTATTTT. It yields the protein CASSVAPTGDVRDTQYF.

The genes are TRBV7-9 and TRBJ2-4, with D possibly being TRBD1 (6 bases). The germline V gene encodes CDR1 SEHNR and CDR2 FQNEAQ (reference sequence). Between the trimmed V and J ends, which lost 4 bases and 1 base, there was a span of 14 bases. The CDR3 runs 16 residues. The CDR3 DNA reads TGTGCCAGCAGCTCTCCAGGGGAGTCTGCCAAAAACATTCAGTACTTC. Protein: CASSSPGESAKNIQYF.

The chain links TRBV11-2 to TRBJ2-2, with TRBD1 matching over 11 bases. V was clipped by 2 bases and J by 7 bases; unmatched bases: 6. The CDR3 loop spans 16 amino acids. The germline V gene has CDR1 SGHAT and CDR2 FQNNGV. CDR3 amino acids: CASSLMDRGLVGELFF. The DNA of the CDR3 is TGTGCCAGCAGCTTAATGGACAGGGGGCTGGTCGGGGAGCTGTTTTTT.

V is TRBV27 and J is TRBJ2-6; D is undetermined. The germline CDR1 and CDR2 sequences are MNHEY and SMNVEV (reference sequence). V gave up 4 bases and J gave up 4 bases, with 14 bases separating them. The CDR3 has 16 amino acids. The CDR3 protein is CASSSVTMAGANVLTF. In DNA, the CDR3 is TGTGCCAGCAGTTCTGTCACTATGGCCGGGGCCAACGTCCTGACTTTC.

This chain uses TRBV28 with TRBJ2-6; D is uncertain. Germline V gene lookup returns CDR1 MDHEN and CDR2 SYDVKM. CDR3 length: 14 amino acids. Trimming cost V 6 bases and J 1 base, with 7 bases left between them. This chain's CDR3 is CASSPRSGANVLTF. The DNA for the CDR3 is TGTGCCAGCAGCCCCCGATCTGGGGCCAACGTCCTGACTTTC.

This clone has just one count. The rearrangement joins TRBV7-3 to TRBJ2-5, with 8 bases identical to TRBD1. J was trimmed by 2 bases and V by 5 bases; bases with no gene match: 10. This CDR3 is built from 16 residues. Germline V CDR1 and CDR2: SGHTA, FQGTGA. CDR3 nucleotide sequence: TGTGCCAGCAGCCCAGGACAGGGCCTTTTGCAAGAGACCCAGTACTTC. This gives the protein CASSPGQGLLQETQYF.

The J gene is TRBJ2-3, the V gene TRBV28, with 9 bases identical to TRBD2. Germline CDR1 MDHEN, CDR2 SYDVKM. V lost 1 base and J lost 6; bases outside the gene matches: 8. CDR3 length: 16 amino acids. CDR3 in amino acids: CASSLSAGGRIDTQYF. CDR3 bases: TGTGCCAGCAGTTTATCGGCGGGAGGGCGAATTGATACGCAGTATTTT.

The chain couples TRBV4-1 to TRBJ1-2; D may be TRBD1 (5 bases). The CDR3 runs to 14 residues. V was trimmed by 3 bases and J by 3 bases, leaving 11 bases between them. Looked up from germline, CDR1 is MGHRA and CDR2 is YSYEKL. The CDR3 bases are TGCGCCAGCAGCCAGACGGACAAGGACTATGGCTACACCTTC. Amino acids: CASSQTDKDYGYTF.

The gene calls are TRBV20-1 and TRBJ1-4; D is unclear. Germline CDR1 DFQATT, CDR2 SNEGSKA (reference sequence). V gave up 6 bases and J gave up 6 bases, with 8 bases separating them. The CDR3 covers 11 residues. CDR3: CSANLHEKLFF. The CDR3 nucleotides read TGCAGTGCCAATTTACATGAAAAACTGTTTTTT.

The V gene is TRBV7-6, the J gene TRBJ1-4; D is unresolved. Germline CDR1 SGHVS, CDR2 FNYEAQ. The CDR3 contains 12 residues. V was clipped by 4 bases and J by 6 bases, with 6 bases between them. The CDR3 nucleotides are TGTGCCAGCAGCTCTTTGGATGAAAAACTGTTTTTT. Translating gives CASSSLDEKLFF.

The chain employs TRBV6-5 and TRBJ1-4; D gene uncertain. This CDR3 contains 15 residues. Germline-derived CDR1 and CDR2 are MNHEY and SVGAGI. V lost 6 bases to trimming and J lost 2 bases, with 13 bases between them. CDR3 coding DNA: TGTGCCAGCAGACCTAAAGGTTGGACTAATGAAAAACTGTTTTTT. This encodes CASRPKGWTNEKLFF.

This rearrangement joins TRBV14 to TRBJ2-1; TRBD1 is a possible D gene (5 bases). Germline loops: CDR1 SGHDN, CDR2 FVKESK. This CDR3 has 15 residues. Trimming cost V 0 bases and J 5 bases, with 11 bases left between them. CDR3 region: CASSQDQGLHNEQFF. The CDR3 DNA sequence: TGTGCCAGCAGCCAAGACCAGGGCCTCCACAATGAGCAGTTCTTC.

The chain uses TRBV4-1 and TRBJ2-7; 8 bases match TRBD2. The CDR3 length is 17 residues. Germline CDR1 MGHRA, CDR2 YSYEKL. The V segment lost 4 bases and the J segment 0 bases; nucleotides outside the gene matches: 11. The CDR3 sequence is CASSLKTLSGASYEQYF. CDR3 nucleotides: TGCGCCAGCAGCCTCAAAACCCTTAGCGGGGCCTCCTACGAGCAGTACTTC.

V is TRBV4-1 and J is TRBJ2-7; TRBD1 matches at 9 bases. The CDR3 runs to 22 residues. V shed 0 bases, J shed 3 bases, and the junction held 24 bases outside the gene matches. The germline V gene has CDR1 MGHRA and CDR2 YSYEKL. CDR3 coding DNA: TGCGCCAGCAGCCAAGAAACGATAGGGGACAGGGTGATTGTACGACCTGTCTACGAGCAGTACTTC. Translation gives CASSQETIGDRVIVRPVYEQYF.

The CDR3 reads CASSVLNWSGYYEQYF. In DNA, the CDR3 is TGTGCCAGCAGTGTTCTCAATTGGAGCGGGTACTACGAGCAGTACTTC. The V gene is TRBV2, the J gene TRBJ2-7, with D perhaps matching TRBD2 (6 bases). V was cut by 4 bases and J by 3 bases, with 19 bases left in between. Germline V gene data show CDR1 as SNHLY and CDR2 as FYNNEI. This CDR3 comprises 16 residues.

The chain uses TRBV2 and TRBJ1-4; D is unresolved. V was clipped by 0 bases and J by 4 bases, with 12 bases between them. CDR1 and CDR2 from the germline V gene are SNHLY and FYNNEI. CDR3 length equals 16 residues. CDR3 bases: TGTGCCAGCAGTGAAGCGCCGGGGAGGGTTAATGAAAAACTGTTTTTT. Its translation is CASSEAPGRVNEKLFF. Full variable domain (outside the CDR3, taken from reference TRBV2 and TRBJ1-4): EPEVTQTPSHQVTQMGQEVILRCVPISNHLYFYWYRQILGQKVEFLVSFYNNEISEKSEIFDDQFSVERPDGSNFTLKIRSTKLEDSAMYFCASSEAPGRVNEKLFFGSGTQLSVL.

This clone was found once. The chain joins TRBV6-5 to TRBJ1-1; D gene uncertain. Between the trimmed V and J ends, which lost 4 bases and 6 bases, there was a span of 21 bases. Germline V gene lookup returns CDR1 MNHEY and CDR2 SVGAGI. The CDR3 runs 16 residues. The CDR3 protein is CASSSFQSGFEAEAFF. Written as DNA, the CDR3 is TGTGCCAGCAGTTCATTTCAATCGGGATTTGAAGCTGAAGCTTTCTTT.

V and J are TRBV7-6 and TRBJ2-3; D ambiguous. Germline-derived CDR1 and CDR2 are SGHVS and FNYEAQ. V gave up 4 bases and J gave up 6 bases, with 14 bases separating them. The CDR3 runs 14 residues. CDR3 in amino acids: CASSSLASPDTQYF. The CDR3 DNA reads TGTGCCAGCAGCTCGTTGGCAAGCCCCGATACGCAGTATTTT.

V usage is TRBV5-1 and J usage is TRBJ2-7, with 9 bases identical to TRBD1. Trimming removed 2 bases from V and 3 bases from J; junction bases left unmatched: 3. In germline, CDR1 is SGHRS, CDR2 YFSETQ. This CDR3 spans 14 amino acids. The CDR3: CASSFRQGVYEQYF. CDR3 sequence (DNA): TGCGCCAGCAGCTTCCGACAGGGGGTCTACGAGCAGTACTTC.

The chain combines TRBV28 with TRBJ2-7, with TRBD2 matching over 7 bases. There are 18 residues in the CDR3. Trimming took 6 bases from V and 2 from J; bases not matched to a gene: 19. In germline, CDR1 is MDHEN, CDR2 SYDVKM. The CDR3 coding sequence is TGTGCCAGCAGCCCCCCCCGAAGCGGGGAACCGCATCCCTACGAGCAGTACTTC. Encoded protein: CASSPPRSGEPHPYEQYF.

The V gene is TRBV7-9, the J gene TRBJ2-7; 8 bases are a match to TRBD1. J lost 6 bases, V lost 4 bases, and 5 bases had no gene match. This CDR3 has 13 residues. Germline-derived CDR1 and CDR2 are SEHNR and FQNEAQ (reference sequence). In DNA, the CDR3 is TGTGCCAGCAGCTCTGGACAGGGACCCGAGCAGTACTTC. Residues: CASSSGQGPEQYF. Drawing the rest from reference TRBV7-9 and TRBJ2-7, the complete variable domain is DTGVSQNPRHKITKRGQNVTFRCDPISEHNRLYWYRQTLGQGPEFLTYFQNEAQLEKSRLLSDRFSAERPKGSFSTLEIQRTEQGDSAMYLCASSSGQGPEQYFGPGTRLTVT.